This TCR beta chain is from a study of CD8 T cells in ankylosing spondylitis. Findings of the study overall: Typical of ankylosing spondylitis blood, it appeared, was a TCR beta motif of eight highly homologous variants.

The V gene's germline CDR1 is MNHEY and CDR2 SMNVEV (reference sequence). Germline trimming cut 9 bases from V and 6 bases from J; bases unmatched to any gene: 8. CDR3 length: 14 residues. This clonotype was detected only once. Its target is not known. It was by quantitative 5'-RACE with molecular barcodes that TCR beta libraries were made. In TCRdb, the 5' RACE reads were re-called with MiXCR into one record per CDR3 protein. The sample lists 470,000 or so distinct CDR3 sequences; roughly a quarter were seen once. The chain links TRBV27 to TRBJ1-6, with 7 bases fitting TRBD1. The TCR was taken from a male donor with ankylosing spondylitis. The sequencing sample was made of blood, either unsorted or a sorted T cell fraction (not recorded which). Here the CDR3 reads CASGGGAGNSPLHF. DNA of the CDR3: TGTGCCAGTGGAGGGGGCGCGGGTAATTCACCCCTCCACTTT.